The 2 T cell receptor beta chains below were found in one sample sequenced in a study of liver allograft versus peripheral blood T cells. For the study at large: Recipients' peripheral blood supplied the T cell receptor repertoires against which those in transplanted livers were compared.

MiXCR was run by TCRdb on the reads, yielding one entry per CDR3 protein. The data show about 16,000 distinct CDR3 sequences, under 25% seen once. The receptors here all came from a human patient who had a liver transplant. Some T cells may be transferred from the graft donor.

In its sample, this clonotype is medium-sized. The J gene is TRBJ2-6, the V gene TRBV29-1; 11 positions match TRBD1. V lost 6 bases, J lost 0 bases, and 4 bases stayed unmatched. The V gene's germline CDR1 is SQVTM and CDR2 ANQGSEA. This CDR3 is 16 amino acids long. CDR3 coding DNA: TGCAGCGTCAGGACAGGGGGCAACTCTGGGGCCAACGTCCTGACTTTC. Translated, it gives CSVRTGGNSGANVLTF.

The rearrangement links TRBV30 to TRBJ2-2; a possible D gene is TRBD1 (6 bases). This CDR3 has 12 residues. Looked up from germline, CDR1 is GTSNPN and CDR2 is SVGIG (reference sequence). V lost 8 bases and J lost 5, with 12 bases in between. CDR3 nucleotides: TGTGCCCGGGACAAGAGGACCGGGGAGCTGTTTTTT. Its translation is CARDKRTGELFF.